This T cell receptor beta chain was identified in a study of identical twins. With 4 bases removed from V and 0 bases from J, the gap between germline ends came to 22 bases. This CDR3 spans 19 amino acids. Remarks on this clonotype: Its target is not known.

Findings and caveats of the study: Out-of-frame alpha sequences that twins shared showed excess low generation probability.

A universal primer site was added by template switching, and unique molecular identifiers were carried by the cDNA. From the 5' RACE reads, TCRdb called clonotypes with MiXCR, one entry per CDR3 protein. The table includes 300,000 to 400,000 distinct CDR3 sequences, around 9% detected once. The chain recombines TRBV12-3 or TRBV12-4 with TRBJ2-1; D is unresolved. The TCR was taken from a woman aged 50 to 60 in good health. Sequenced input: naive T cells sorted from blood. The chain's CDR3 is CASSSPSGRARFSYNEQFF. The CDR3, as DNA: TGTGCCAGCAGTTCCCCTTCGGGCCGAGCGAGGTTCTCCTACAATGAGCAGTTCTTC.